The T cell receptor beta chain under discussion was sequenced for a study of Ad26.COV2.S vaccination and SARS-CoV-2 variants. Of note for this clone: Its antigen is as yet unknown.

General study findings and limits: Placebo recipients showed lower spike-specific TCR breadth than vaccinees. Overall T cell responses may have been underestimated by the analyses of TCR breadth and depth.

Sequencing was performed with immunoSEQ multiplex PCR; in TCRdb, only in-frame clones are kept and a portion is missing. The sample consists of about 180,000 clones, 87% of them appearing once. There are 16 residues in the CDR3. V was shortened by 4 bases and J by 5 bases, with 20 bases between the two germline ends. CDR1 and CDR2 from the germline V gene are LGHNA and YNFKEQ. The receptor's source is a human donor who had recovered from COVID-19. The material sequenced was peripheral blood, taken after recovery from COVID-19. V gene TRBV4-2 combines with J gene TRBJ2-5; D call uncertain. Here the CDR3 DNA reads TGTGCCAGCAGCCCGCAAAAGGGCGGTGGTGGGGAGACCCAGTACTTC. This codes for CASSPQKGGGGETQYF.